A selection of T cell receptor beta chains follows, all from one sample in a study of T-cell memory formation after mild COVID-19. Each CDR3 protein is one row after TCRdb ran MiXCR on the 5' RACE reads. The profile covers around 310,000 distinct CDR3 sequences, with about 15% appearing a single time and about 22% taken by the ten largest. Source material: PBMCs or a T cell subset sorted from them (not recorded which). All receptors derive from a man between 18 and 35 years old who had mild COVID-19 (a few samples of this study predate the infection). Cell type and time point are not known. The CDR3 runs from the conserved cysteine through the conserved F or W. Each record gives: J gene, D gene, clone size, V gene, CDR3 protein, CDR3 DNA. The D gene is left open where the match is weak. Rows may omit the clone size; those that give it use once, few, many or a size class.

TRBJ1-2 TRBD1 . TRBV7-2 CASSLLPRDRDTF TGTGCCAGCAGCTTACTGCCCCGGGACAGGGACACCTTC
TRBJ1-6 . . TRBV4-3 CASSQENREASPLHF TGCGCCAGCAGCCAAGAAAACAGGGAGGCTTCACCCCTCCACTTT
TRBJ1-5 . few TRBV7-2 CASSLDALQPQHF TGTGCCAGCAGCTTAGATGCCTTACAGCCCCAGCATTTT
TRBJ2-7 TRBD1 . TRBV5-5 CASTVRDRYYEQYF TGTGCCAGCACCGTCCGGGACAGATACTACGAGCAGTACTTC
TRBJ2-5 . few TRBV7-9 CASSWTETQYF TGTGCCAGCAGCTGGACGGAGACCCAGTACTTC
TRBJ2-3 . . TRBV11-3 CASSLEGLGDTQYF TGTGCCAGCAGCTTAGAGGGGCTGGGAGATACGCAGTATTTT
TRBJ1-6 . few TRBV6-1 CASSHDRTVQSPLHF TGTGCCAGCAGTCATGACAGGACCGTACAGTCACCCCTCCACTTT
TRBJ1-4 . . TRBV5-4 CASSLQGFNEKLFF TGTGCCAGCAGCTTGCAGGGTTTTAATGAAAAACTGTTTTTT
TRBJ1-1 . . TRBV7-3 CASSVGTTNTEAFF TGTGCCAGCAGCGTGGGGACAACGAACACTGAAGCTTTCTTT
TRBJ2-6 . . TRBV5-1 CASSWSQGTGANVLTF TGCGCCAGCAGCTGGAGTCAAGGGACTGGGGCCAACGTCCTGACTTTC
TRBJ1-1 . many TRBV27 CASSPLVGTSEAFF TGTGCCAGCAGTCCCCTCGTGGGGACGTCTGAAGCTTTCTTT
TRBJ2-2 . . TRBV7-2 CASSLLASLVGELFF TGTGCCAGCAGCCTACTAGCCTCTTTAGTCGGGGAGCTGTTTTTT
TRBJ1-4 . . TRBV5-1 CASRGDVGEKLFF TGCGCCAGCAGGGGGGACGTCGGCGAAAAACTGTTTTTT
TRBJ1-1 . many TRBV27 CASGGQLNTEAFF TGTGCCAGCGGAGGACAGCTGAACACTGAAGCTTTCTTT
TRBJ2-5 . . TRBV5-1 CDSSFPEGTQYF TGCGACAGCAGCTTTCCAGAGGGGACCCAGTACTTC
TRBJ1-1 TRBD1 . TRBV12-3/TRBV12-4 CASSPRGDRSTNTEAFF TGTGCCAGCAGTCCGCGGGGGGACAGGTCGACTAACACTGAAGCTTTCTTT
TRBJ1-5 . few TRBV5-6 CASSWGNNQPQHF TGTGCCAGCAGCTGGGGAAACAATCAGCCCCAGCATTTT
TRBJ2-1 . few TRBV5-5 CASSLGWAVQLNEQFF TGTGCCAGCAGCTTGGGTTGGGCAGTCCAGTTGAATGAGCAGTTCTTC
TRBJ1-1 . . TRBV19 CASILLRQENTEAFF TGTGCCAGTATACTGCTCCGACAGGAAAACACTGAAGCTTTCTTT
TRBJ2-5 . few TRBV9 CASSVAITGPETQYF TGTGCCAGCAGCGTAGCTATAACAGGGCCAGAGACCCAGTACTTC
TRBJ1-5 TRBD1 . TRBV7-2 CASSLHFGTGVNQPQHF TGTGCCAGCAGCCTGCACTTCGGGACAGGAGTGAATCAGCCCCAGCATTTT
TRBJ2-5 TRBD1 . TRBV5-1 CASTGTGAQETQYF TGCGCCAGCACCGGGACAGGGGCCCAAGAGACCCAGTACTTC
TRBJ2-1 . many TRBV29-1 CSVEIIERFHNEQFF TGCAGCGTTGAAATAATCGAGCGATTTCACAATGAGCAGTTCTTC
TRBJ2-5 . few TRBV14 CASSQTNRQETQYF TGTGCCAGCAGCCAGACTAACCGCCAAGAGACCCAGTACTTC
TRBJ2-5 TRBD1 few TRBV7-2 CASSPGQRQETQYF TGTGCCAGCAGCCCGGGACAGAGGCAAGAGACCCAGTACTTC
TRBJ1-1 TRBD1 few TRBV12-3/TRBV12-4 CASSTLGQGAEGDTEAFF TGTGCCAGCAGCACCCTGGGACAGGGGGCGGAGGGGGACACTGAAGCTTTCTTT
TRBJ2-2 . few TRBV7-9 CASSLTGTQNTGELFF TGTGCCAGCAGCCTAACCGGGACTCAAAACACCGGGGAGCTGTTTTTT
TRBJ2-3 . few TRBV29-1 CSPEVRNTDTQYF TGCAGCCCCGAGGTACGGAACACAGATACGCAGTATTTT
TRBJ2-7 . once TRBV7-8 CASSLPPLREQYF TGTGCCAGCAGCTTACCCCCGTTGCGAGAGCAGTACTTC
TRBJ1-1 . . TRBV20-1 CSAPTVDTEAFF TGCAGTGCCCCGACGGTGGACACTGAAGCTTTCTTT
TRBJ1-2 . . TRBV5-1 CASSQDSSHGYTF TGCGCCAGCAGCCAGGACAGTTCACATGGCTACACCTTC
TRBJ2-2 TRBD2 . TRBV3-1 CASSPPSGINTGELFF TGTGCCAGCAGCCCCCCTAGCGGTATAAACACCGGGGAGCTGTTTTTT
TRBJ2-7 . . TRBV6-5 CASSYGPFGYEQYF TGTGCCAGCAGTTACGGGCCGTTCGGGTACGAGCAGTACTTC
TRBJ2-3 . . TRBV5-1 CASSPELGADTQYF TGCGCCAGCAGCCCGGAACTTGGGGCAGATACGCAGTATTTT
TRBJ1-1 . few TRBV11-2 CASSLGPHRGGNTEAFF TGTGCCAGCAGCTTAGGGCCGCACCGGGGGGGGAACACTGAAGCTTTCTTT
TRBJ2-3 . few TRBV3-1 CASSPSEGTQYF TGTGCCAGCAGCCCGTCTGAGGGGACGCAGTATTTT